This entry describes one T cell receptor beta chain. Which antigen it targets is not known. The sample holds no much larger clone one base away, and base qualities are not on file. Tumor libraries used mostly about 4.8 ug of input genomic DNA for survey sequencing, with two replicates per sample. Following the manufacturer's instructions, the team built TCRbeta libraries using the immunoSEQ hsTCRbeta kit. The finished libraries were brought together in one pool at roughly 2.7 nM, which was then read using an Illumina NovaSeq 6000 S4 flow cell. As for how the authors treated the data: The immunoSEQ Analyzer was used for raw data preprocessing and quality control. The analysis was limited to productive rearrangements, and each clonotype was defined by a unique CDR3 amino acid sequence. Repertoire clonality was estimated as the Gini-Simpson index, computed with the R package tcR. Gini indices were compared with Student's t test, and associations with tumor size change were assessed by Pearson correlation. Here the immuneACCESS table is served through TCRdb, limited to in-frame sequences with V and J called. Missing clones are a known gap in these copies; in checked studies unresolved V genes cover under half, and the rest lacks a known reason. V and J calls and clone size are given by that table; D and trimming were obtained from the DNA. Present in this sample are tens of thousands of clones, 26% of which were seen just once. The ten largest make up roughly 16% of the sample.

This sample is drawn from a study of neoadjuvant anti-PD-1 for oral cavity cancer (dated by TCRdb to the early 2020s). For the wider study: Before undergoing curative-intent surgical resection, most patients got three to four biweekly nivolumab doses at 3 mg/kg. Under RECIST 1.1, patients with complete response, partial response or stable disease were classed as responders, and patients with progression were classed as non-responders. Patients without progression received a fourth nivolumab dose around day 43 and underwent definitive surgical resection on days 50-56. A roughly 33% response rate was observed in the parent correlative cohort, in which about a dozen patients were included.

Read against the paper, the sample's time point label means: after neoadjuvant nivolumab, at surgical resection. Patients were newly diagnosed with stage II-IVA oral cavity squamous cell carcinoma and had received no prior systemic or radiation treatment. The cohort was composed of patients with HPV-negative, locally advanced oral cavity squamous cell carcinoma. The samples were drawn from a longitudinal correlative study tied to a single-arm phase II trial testing neoadjuvant nivolumab in oral cavity squamous cell carcinoma. Subject-matched pre- and post-treatment PBMCs and tumors from three responders and three non-responders underwent genomic DNA-based TCRbeta sequencing. The Maxwell RSC DNA from Tissue kit was used to isolate genomic DNA from tumor tissue. On the study overall, not on this receptor specifically: Greater tumor shrinkage correlated with larger post-treatment sizes of preexisting intratumoral clones, which suggests that expansion of preexisting clones contributed to response. The TCR analyses had only a few patients in each response group, and the authors called for validation in larger cohorts. A higher pretreatment blood Treg/Th17 ratio correlated with both higher pretreatment blood TCRbeta clonality and lower post-treatment tumor TCRbeta clonality.

V is pruned by 5 bases and J by 6 bases, leaving 7 bases of the junction without a gene match. The germline V gene encodes CDR1 LNHNV and CDR2 YYDKDF (reference sequence). Reading from cysteine to phenylalanine, the CDR3 counts 15 amino acids. The retained sequence is limited to the CDR3, 45 bases, with the frame set at the first base. The source material was tumor tissue, sampled after nivolumab (anti-PD-1) treatment. The source is a person aged 40 to 85 with oral cavity squamous cell carcinoma. The chain uses TRBV15 and TRBJ2-3; the central 11 bases match TRBD2. The nucleotides read TGTGCCACCAGCGACCCGGCTAGCGGGGGGGATACGCAGTATTTT. Its translation is CATSDPASGGDTQYF.